This TCR beta chain came from a study of type 1 and type 2 diabetes patients. Study details: The cohort mixed type 1 diabetes, type 2 diabetes and nondiabetic donors.

With regard to this clonotype: Its antigen is still unknown. One junction end does not reproduce the germline sequence, and a read error may be involved.

Germline V gene data show CDR1 as SNHLY and CDR2 as FYNNEI. CDR3 length: 11 residues. Amplification started from genomic DNA. A primer set of 30 forward and 13 reverse primers amplified the CDR3. Each CDR3 protein is one row after TCRdb ran MiXCR on the multiplex PCR reads. The sample includes about 270,000 distinct CDR3 sequences, more than 45% of them seen just once. Overall study results and limits: Unmatched age and gender across groups might bias interpretation.

The V gene is TRBV2, the J gene TRBJ1-2, with no clear D. The TCR was taken from a man aged 18 to 29 with type 2 diabetes. Material for sequencing was peripheral blood mononuclear cells (PBMCs). The CDR3 region has the DNA TGTGCCAGCAGCAGAAGCTATGGCTACGCCTTC. Amino acid sequence: CASSRSYGYAF.